A single TCR beta chain is shown here with its context. The antigen it binds to is not known. No clone much larger than this one lies a single base away; base qualities are absent. There are 15 amino acids in the CDR3, from cysteine to phenylalanine inclusive. The DNA shown is the 45-base CDR3, in frame from base 1. The junction shows trimming of 3 bases on V and 4 bases on J, plus 18 bases between the germline ends. Per the germline V gene (reference sequence), DFQATT is the CDR1 and SNEGSKA is the CDR2. Libraries were made using the immunoSEQ multiplex PCR assay. TCRdb provides this immuneACCESS table in a form limited to in-frame rearrangements. Some clones are lacking; in checked studies, under half of them reflect an unresolved V gene, and why the rest are absent is not known. This sample lists some 120,000 clones; around 89% were detected once. 2% to 2.5% of the sample is taken by the ten largest.

The data originate from a study of control samples from healthy donors and cancer patients (dated by TCRdb to the early 2020s). The receptor comes from a woman in her 70s in good health. The rearranged segments are TRBV20-1 and TRBJ1-2; tentative D gene TRBD1, with 5 bases matching. Sequences were obtained from blood. The CDR3 sequence is CSASLPGGESYGYTF. The DNA sequence is given as TGCAGTGCTAGTTTACCGGGGGGAGAAAGCTATGGCTACACCTTC.